These 10 T cell receptor beta chains were all obtained from the same sample, sequenced in a study of shared clonotypes between healthy human individuals. CD45RO-negative cells were positively selected for CCR7, leaving out terminally differentiated effector memory CD45RA+ cells. The repertoire was sequenced with immunoSEQ multiplex PCR; TCRdb's copy has only in-frame clones and lacks some. Among about 700,000 clones listed, about 92% were seen once. Sequencing was done on a sample of naive CD8+ T cells sorted from blood. These receptors were taken from a man younger than 40 in good health.

The gene calls are TRBV14 and TRBJ2-2, with 11 positions matching TRBD2. The CDR3 has 18 residues. J was trimmed by 6 bases and V by 0 bases; bases with no gene match: 9. Germline V lookup: CDR1 SGHDN, CDR2 FVKESK. This chain's CDR3 is CASSQDVVLAGGPGELFF. CDR3 in DNA: TGTGCCAGCAGCCAAGATGTTGTGTTAGCGGGAGGGCCCGGGGAGCTGTTTTTT.

The rearrangement joins TRBV27 to TRBJ1-3; D is unresolved. V dropped 6 bases and J dropped 8 bases, with 20 bases sitting between them. The germline V gene has CDR1 MNHEY and CDR2 SMNVEV (reference sequence). The CDR3 runs 15 residues. CDR3 sequence reads: CASSPSSGGLYTIYF. The CDR3 bases are TGTGCCAGCAGCCCCTCGTCGGGAGGGCTATACACCATATATTTT.

The chain links TRBV29-1 to TRBJ1-2; 8 nucleotides align to TRBD1. V dropped 6 bases and J dropped 4; count of bases not matched to a gene: 10. Germline CDR1 SQVTM, CDR2 ANQGSEA. The CDR3 loop spans 14 amino acids. CDR3 protein: CSVLGQGLVYGYTF. The CDR3 DNA follows: TGCAGCGTCCTCGGACAGGGACTCGTCTATGGCTACACCTTC.

The gene calls are TRBV7-2 and TRBJ2-7; 10 nucleotides match TRBD2. The CDR3 is 15 residues long. With V trimmed by 4 bases and J by 2 bases, 5 bases remained unmatched. Germline CDR1 is SGHTA and CDR2 is FQGNSA. CDR3 DNA sequence: TGTGCCAGCAGCTCGCTAGCGGGAGCCCCCTACGAGCAGTACTTC. This codes for CASSSLAGAPYEQYF.

The rearrangement links TRBV10-2 to TRBJ2-7, with TRBD2 matching 8 bases. The V gene's germline CDR1 is WSHSY and CDR2 SAAADI. CDR3 length equals 15 residues. The V gene end was trimmed by 6 bases and the J gene end by 3 bases; junction bases not matched to a gene: 10. The CDR3 loop reads CASSELAGFIYEQYF. CDR3 nucleotides: TGCGCCAGCAGCGAATTAGCGGGATTCATCTACGAGCAGTACTTC.

The chain links TRBV5-1 to TRBJ1-4, with 7 bases that match TRBD1. Germline trimming cut 3 bases from V and 8 bases from J; bases unmatched to any gene: 4. Germline V gene lookup returns CDR1 SGHRS and CDR2 YFSETQ. This CDR3 has 13 amino acids. The CDR3 loop reads CASSSTQGEKLFF. Here the CDR3 DNA reads TGCGCCAGCAGCTCTACACAGGGGGAAAAACTGTTTTTT.

In DNA, the CDR3 is TGTGCCAGCAGCTTAGCAGAGACCCGCCAGCCGTTCTTC. It encodes CASSLAETRQPFF. The V call is TRBV7-9, the J call TRBJ2-1; no clear D. This CDR3 is built from 13 residues. Per the germline V gene, CDR1 is SEHNR and CDR2 is FQNEAQ (reference sequence). Trimming left V 0 bases short and J 15 bases short, with 15 bases between.

The chain joins TRBV12-5 to TRBJ2-1; tentative D call: TRBD2 (6 bases). V shed 0 bases and J shed 0 bases, with 15 bases lying between them. This CDR3 is 18 amino acids long. Germline values: CDR1 LGHNT, CDR2 FRNRAP. The CDR3 sequence is CASGLVHTGRPSYNEQFF. CDR3 DNA sequence: TGTGCTAGTGGTTTGGTACATACCGGGAGACCCTCCTACAATGAGCAGTTCTTC.

This clone was observed a single time. The chain recombines TRBV5-1 with TRBJ2-1, with TRBD2 identical over 7 bases. CDR3 length: 16 amino acids. V was clipped by 3 bases and J by 7 bases; unmatched bases: 13. Per germline, CDR1 SGHRS and CDR2 YFSETQ. The DNA of the CDR3 is TGCGCCAGCAGCTCCGACCCGAGCGGGAAATTGAATGAGCAGTTCTTC. Its protein product is CASSSDPSGKLNEQFF.

The rearrangement joins TRBV4-1 to TRBJ2-7; D could derive from TRBD1 or TRBD2 (5 bases each). Germline CDR1 MGHRA, CDR2 YSYEKL. The length of the CDR3 is 14 residues. Trimming cost V 0 bases and J 4 bases, with 10 bases left between them. The DNA for the CDR3 is TGCGCCAGCAGCCAAGATGGGGGAAAGTACGAGCAGTACTTC. The encoded protein is CASSQDGGKYEQYF.